These 26 T cell receptor beta chains were sequenced from one sample in a study of T cells after yellow fever vaccination. TCRdb fed the 5' RACE reads into MiXCR, producing one record per CDR3 protein. The repertoire holds 100,000 to 150,000 distinct CDR3 sequences, with about 16% as singletons. The specimen was CD8+ T cells sorted from PBMCs, collected 5 days after the yellow fever booster vaccination. Receptor source: a man aged 18 to 30 who received the YFV17D yellow fever vaccine.

This clonotype was detected many times. This chain connects TRBV20-1 to TRBJ2-1; TRBD2 matches 9 bases. From germline, CDR1 is DFQATT and CDR2 SNEGSKA (reference sequence). V shed 0 bases and J 8 bases; nucleotides not matched to a gene: 8. The CDR3 is 15 residues long. Here the CDR3 reads CSARDVSGGLYEQFF. The CDR3, as DNA: TGCAGTGCTAGAGATGTTAGCGGGGGTTTATATGAGCAGTTCTTC.

The chain uses TRBV5-5 and TRBJ2-7; TRBD2 matches at 7 bases. The CDR3 totals 13 residues. Germline V gene data show CDR1 as SGHKS and CDR2 as YYEKEE (reference sequence). The trim removed 6 bases at V and 7 bases at J, leaving 10 bases unmatched. CDR3 sequence (DNA): TGTGCCAGCATCCCGGGGGGATCTACGGAGCAGTACTTC. This gives the protein CASIPGGSTEQYF.

This clonotype was counted only a few times. The chain couples TRBV7-9 to TRBJ2-5, with D hard to call. Germline assignment: CDR1 SEHNR and CDR2 FQNEAQ (reference sequence). V dropped 0 bases and J dropped 2 bases, with 10 bases sitting between them. The CDR3 has 15 amino acids. The CDR3 DNA is TGTGCCAGCAGCTTAGCGTTTACTTCTCAAGAGACCCAGTACTTC. It translates to CASSLAFTSQETQYF.

The V call is TRBV6-2 or TRBV6-3, the J call TRBJ2-1, with 7 bases aligning to TRBD1. J was trimmed by 9 bases and V by 2 bases; bases with no gene match: 7. Germline CDR1 and CDR2: MNHEY and SVGEGT. The CDR3 has 14 amino acids. The chain's CDR3 is CASSYADRVTEQFF. CDR3 sequence (DNA): TGTGCCAGCAGTTACGCCGACAGGGTCACTGAGCAGTTCTTC.

This clonotype came up a few times. This chain links TRBV11-2 with TRBJ2-3; 7 bases map to TRBD2. Unmatched junction bases numbered 9, after V lost 4 bases and J lost 14 bases. The germline gives CDR1 SGHAT, CDR2 FQNNGV. The CDR3 is 12 amino acids. In DNA form, the CDR3 reads TGTGCCAGCAGCTCCGGGGGGATAAAAGGGTATTTT. Translating gives CASSSGGIKGYF.

This clonotype was found once. V usage is TRBV9 and J usage is TRBJ1-2, with 7 positions matching TRBD1. The CDR3 totals 14 residues. V was clipped by 3 bases and J by 5 bases; unmatched bases: 7. Per germline, CDR1 SGDLS and CDR2 YYNGEE. CDR3 protein: CASSGGTEPYGYTF. CDR3 in DNA: TGTGCCAGCAGCGGAGGGACAGAGCCTTATGGCTACACCTTC.

The rearrangement joins TRBV24-1 to TRBJ2-1; no firm D call. The CDR3 sequence is 13 residues long. Germline CDR1 is KGHDR and CDR2 is SFDVKD. Trimming stripped 4 bases from V and 5 bases from J, with 8 bases between. The CDR3 loop is CATSDPTNNEQFF. As DNA, the CDR3 is TGTGCCACCAGTGACCCTACTAACAATGAGCAGTTCTTC.

The CDR3 region is CATVEGDTSYEQYF. CDR3 DNA sequence: TGTGCCACCGTGGAGGGCGACACTTCCTACGAGCAGTACTTC. The V and J genes are TRBV24-1 and TRBJ2-7, with D perhaps TRBD2 (6 bases). Germline V lookup: CDR1 KGHDR, CDR2 SFDVKD. V was trimmed by 9 bases and J by 1 base, leaving 15 bases between them. The CDR3 is 14 amino acids.

V is TRBV3-1 and J is TRBJ2-3; 8 bases agree with TRBD2. V shed 2 bases, J shed 4 bases, and the junction held 5 bases outside the gene matches. CDR1 and CDR2 from the germline V gene are LGHDT and YNNKEL (reference sequence). This CDR3 comprises 15 residues. This CDR3 is CASSQIRGGADTQYF. CDR3 nucleotide sequence: TGTGCCAGCAGCCAAATCCGGGGGGGCGCAGATACGCAGTATTTT.

This chain joins TRBV4-3 and TRBJ2-3, with 10 nucleotides matching TRBD1. V lost 3 bases, J lost 3 bases, and 3 bases stayed unmatched. CDR1 and CDR2 from the germline V gene are LGHNA and YSLEER. This CDR3 is built from 15 residues. In DNA form, the CDR3 reads TGCGCCAGCAGCCAGGGGACAGGGGAGACAGATACGCAGTATTTT. Its translation is CASSQGTGETDTQYF.

This clonotype was counted at least ten times. The genes are TRBV5-1 and TRBJ2-1, with D perhaps matching TRBD1 (5 bases). Germline V gene lookup returns CDR1 SGHRS and CDR2 YFSETQ. V gave up 1 base and J gave up 5 bases, with 13 bases separating them. The CDR3 loop spans 15 amino acids. The CDR3, as DNA: TGCGCCAGCAGCTTGAACGACAGAAACAACAATGAGCAGTTCTTC. This translates into CASSLNDRNNNEQFF.

This clonotype was counted between two and nine times. The chain recombines TRBV27 with TRBJ2-7; D is uncertain. The CDR3 length is 15 residues. Germline V gene sequence: CDR1 MNHEY, CDR2 SMNVEV (reference sequence). Trimming took off 3 bases at V and 3 bases at J, with 15 bases between the two ends. The CDR3, as DNA: TGTGCCAGCAGTTTGACCGCAGACTCATACTACGAGCAGTACTTC. It translates to CASSLTADSYYEQYF.

The V call is TRBV7-9, the J call TRBJ2-7, with 10 positions matching TRBD2. Germline V gene data show CDR1 as SEHNR and CDR2 as FQNEAQ (reference sequence). Losses at the gene ends were 5 bases for V and 2 bases for J; bases not matched to a gene: 9. This CDR3 region has 16 residues. In DNA form, the CDR3 reads TGTGCCAGCAGCGCGAGTAGCGGGGGGCCGACCTACGAGCAGTACTTC. Residues: CASSASSGGPTYEQYF.

This clonotype was seen repeatedly, ten times or more. This rearrangement joins TRBV12-3 or TRBV12-4 to TRBJ2-7; the D gene could be TRBD1 or TRBD2 (5 bases each). This CDR3 has 13 residues. Trimming took 0 bases from V and 5 from J, leaving 8 bases between them. CDR3 protein: CASSLAGVDEQYF. The CDR3, as DNA: TGTGCCAGCAGTTTAGCGGGGGTGGACGAGCAGTACTTC.

There are a few counts of this clonotype. The chain employs TRBV7-6 and TRBJ2-7; D remains ambiguous. V was shortened by 1 base and J by 2 bases, with 9 bases between the two germline ends. The CDR3 consists of 14 residues. CDR1 is SGHVS and CDR2 is FNYEAQ in the germline V gene. As DNA, the CDR3 is TGTGCCAGCAGCTTAGGCGGTGCCACCTACGAGCAGTACGTC. Its translation: CASSLGGATYEQYV.

This rearrangement joins TRBV6-2 or TRBV6-3 to TRBJ2-7, with D perhaps given as TRBD1 or TRBD2 (5 bases each). CDR3 length: 16 residues. Germline CDR1 reads MNHEY; CDR2 reads SVGEGT. V was shortened by 0 bases and J by 6 bases, with 18 bases between the two germline ends. CDR3 sequence: CASSYSGTTTLFEQYF. CDR3 DNA sequence: TGTGCCAGCAGTTACTCTGGGACGACCACCCTCTTCGAGCAGTACTTC.

The chain links TRBV4-1 to TRBJ2-3; D is tentatively TRBD1 or TRBD2 (5 bases each). V lost 4 bases and J lost 6, with 20 bases in between. The germline V gene encodes CDR1 MGHRA and CDR2 YSYEKL. The CDR3 contains 16 residues. CDR3 amino acids: CASSPQVWDRGDTQYF. Written as DNA, the CDR3 is TGCGCCAGCAGCCCCCAGGTTTGGGACCGTGGGGATACGCAGTATTTT.

This clonotype was recorded a few times. DNA of the CDR3: TGCGCCAGCAGCCAAACACGGGGGGCAGATACGCAGTATTTT. Translation gives CASSQTRGADTQYF. This chain uses TRBV4-1 with TRBJ2-3; 7 bases are shared with TRBD2. Germline loops: CDR1 MGHRA, CDR2 YSYEKL. The CDR3 is made up of 14 amino acids. Losses at the gene ends were 2 bases for V and 4 bases for J; bases not matched to a gene: 3.

V and J are TRBV4-1 and TRBJ2-5; D remains unclear. Germline lookup yields CDR1 MGHRA and CDR2 YSYEKL. The CDR3 extends over 14 amino acids. The V end lost 3 bases, the J end lost 5 bases, and 13 bases lay between the germline ends. The CDR3 is CASSHPSVDETQYF. The DNA for the CDR3 is TGCGCCAGCAGCCACCCTTCGGTTGACGAGACCCAGTACTTC.

This clonotype has at least ten counts. The chain joins TRBV3-1 to TRBJ2-1; TRBD2 aligns across 8 bases. CDR1 and CDR2 (germline): LGHDT, YNNKEL (reference sequence). The CDR3 totals 14 residues. J lost 8 bases, V lost 5 bases, and 8 bases had no gene match. CDR3 DNA sequence: TGTGCCAGCAGCATTCCGGGGGGGCCGGATGAGCAGTTCTTC. It is translated as CASSIPGGPDEQFF.

CDR3 DNA: TGTGCCAGCAGCAGAAGCCGGGGGGTTTCAGATACGCAGTATTTT. Its translation is CASSRSRGVSDTQYF. V is TRBV12-3 or TRBV12-4 and J is TRBJ2-3, with TRBD2 matching 7 bases. This CDR3 contains 15 residues. V lost 6 bases, J lost 4 bases, and 10 bases stayed unmatched.

The V and J genes are TRBV7-8 and TRBJ2-1; D may match TRBD1 or TRBD2 (5 bases each). This CDR3 has 12 residues. V lost 10 bases and J 7 bases, leaving 14 bases between the germline ends. Germline CDR1 is SGHVS and CDR2 is FQNEAQ. The DNA for the CDR3 is TGTGCCACTGGGATGTGGGGGAATGAGCAGTTCTTC. Translated, it gives CATGMWGNEQFF. The variable domain in full, completed from reference TRBV7-8 and TRBJ2-1, reads GAGVSQSPRYKVAKRGQDVALRCDPISGHVSLFWYQQALGQGPEFLTYFQNEAQLDKSGLPSDRFFAERPEGSVSTLKIQRTQQEDSAVYLCATGMWGNEQFFGPGTRLTVL.

This clonotype has more than one count but fewer than ten. The J gene is TRBJ2-1, the V gene TRBV6-2 or TRBV6-3, with D perhaps TRBD1 (6 bases). V shed 6 bases and J shed 5 bases, with 20 bases lying between them. This CDR3 region has 16 residues. The germline V gene encodes CDR1 MNHEY and CDR2 SVGEGT. DNA for the CDR3: TGTGCCAGCAGGCTAATTTCCGGGACACCGGACAATGAGCAGTTCTTC. Protein product: CASRLISGTPDNEQFF.

There are many counts of this clonotype. The chain joins TRBV4-3 to TRBJ2-3; D remains ambiguous. The CDR3 is 14 amino acids. Germline assignment: CDR1 LGHNA and CDR2 YSLEER. V was cut by 0 bases and J by 1 base, with 5 bases left in between. The CDR3, as DNA: TGCGCCAGCAGCCAAGAGAAGGGCACAGATACGCAGTATTTT. This sequence encodes CASSQEKGTDTQYF.

The CDR3 is CATSSNRGYVGYTF. CDR3 nucleotide sequence: TGTGCCACCAGTAGCAACAGGGGCTATGTGGGCTACACCTTC. The V gene is TRBV15, the J gene TRBJ1-2, with 7 bases lining up with TRBD1. The CDR3 consists of 14 residues. V was pared by 6 bases and J by 8 bases, with 12 bases of the junction left unmatched. The germline V gene has CDR1 LNHNV and CDR2 YYDKDF (reference sequence).

This clonotype was found a few times. The CDR3 loop is CATSDATGRDTGELFF. The DNA for the CDR3 is TGTGCCACCAGTGATGCGACAGGGAGGGACACCGGGGAGCTGTTTTTT. The rearrangement joins TRBV24-1 to TRBJ2-2, with D perhaps being TRBD1 or TRBD2 (7 bases each). The length of the CDR3 is 16 residues. V lost 3 bases and J lost 3, with 13 bases in between. Germline V gene sequence: CDR1 KGHDR, CDR2 SFDVKD.